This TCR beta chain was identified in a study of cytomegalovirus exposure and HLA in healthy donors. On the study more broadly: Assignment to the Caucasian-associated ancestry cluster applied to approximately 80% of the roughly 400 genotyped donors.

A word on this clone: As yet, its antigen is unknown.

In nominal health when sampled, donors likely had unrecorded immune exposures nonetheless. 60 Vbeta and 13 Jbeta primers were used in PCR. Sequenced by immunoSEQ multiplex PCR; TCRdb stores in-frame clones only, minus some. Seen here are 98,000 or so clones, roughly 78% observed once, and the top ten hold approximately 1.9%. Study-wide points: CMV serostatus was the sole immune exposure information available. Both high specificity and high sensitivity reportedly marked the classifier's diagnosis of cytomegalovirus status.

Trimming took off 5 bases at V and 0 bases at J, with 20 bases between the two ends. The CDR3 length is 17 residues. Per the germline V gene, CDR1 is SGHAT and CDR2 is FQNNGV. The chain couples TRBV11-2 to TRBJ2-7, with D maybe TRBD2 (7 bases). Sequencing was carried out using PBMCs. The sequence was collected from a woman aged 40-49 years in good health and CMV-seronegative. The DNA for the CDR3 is TGTGCCAGCAGCCCCTGGGGGGGCGGGACCTCCTCCTACGAGCAGTACTTC. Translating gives CASSPWGGGTSSYEQYF.